The rows below give T cell receptor beta chains drawn from one sample of a study of cytotoxic CD8 clonotypes in ibrutinib-treated CLL. Method: immunoSEQ multiplex PCR; TCRdb's copy keeps in-frame clones and lacks some. This table has roughly 150,000 clones, about 70% appearing once. Sequenced here: PBMCs, sampled after 24 months of ibrutinib treatment. These TCRs come from a human donor with chronic lymphocytic leukemia. Both conserved end residues are part of each CDR3. The D gene is left open where the match is weak. Clone size, where shown, is once, few, many, or a class for clones that have expanded.

j_gene	d_gene	abundance	v_gene	CDR3nt	CDR3aa
TRBJ2-1	-	-	TRBV6-4	TGTGCCAGCAGGCCCCTGCCGGGGGATGAGCAGTTCTTC	CASRPLPGDEQFF
TRBJ2-2	-	-	TRBV9	TGTGCCAGCAGCGTAGGAGGCATCACCGGGGAGCTGTTTTTT	CASSVGGITGELFF
TRBJ2-7	TRBD2	-	TRBV7-8	TGTGCCAGCAGCTTAGCCCGACTAGCAGATACCTACGAGCAGTACTTC	CASSLARLADTYEQYF
TRBJ1-6	-	few	TRBV30	TGTGCCTGGACGGGGGGCTCCTATAATTCACCCCTCCACTTT	CAWTGGSYNSPLHF
TRBJ2-3	-	once	TRBV6-6	TGTGCCAGCAGCTCCGGCAGACTCACAGATACGCAGTATTTT	CASSSGRLTDTQYF
TRBJ2-3	TRBD2	-	TRBV29-1	TGCAGCGGCGGACTAGCGGGACACACAGATACGCAGTATTTT	CSGGLAGHTDTQYF
TRBJ2-5	TRBD2	-	TRBV14	TGTGCCAGCAGCCGGACTAGTGCGGCAGAGACCCAGTACTTC	CASSRTSAAETQYF
TRBJ2-5	TRBD2	-	TRBV28	TGTGCCAGCAGTTTTGGGGTCGGGACTAGCCAAGAGACCCAGTACTTC	CASSFGVGTSQETQYF
TRBJ2-4	TRBD1	-	TRBV5-1	TGCGCCAGCAGCCCAGGGGGCTCAAACATTCAGTACTTC	CASSPGGSNIQYF
TRBJ1-4	TRBD1	-	TRBV4-2	TGTGCCAGCAGCCAGGCCGACAGGGCGGGAAAACTGTTTTTT	CASSQADRAGKLFF
TRBJ2-1	TRBD1	-	TRBV7-7	TGTGCCAGCAGCTTGGGACAGGGCAATGAGCAGTTCTTC	CASSLGQGNEQFF
TRBJ1-3	-	-	TRBV6-5	TGTGCCAGCAGTTCCCGGGACCTCTCTGGAAACACCATATATTTT	CASSSRDLSGNTIYF
TRBJ2-3	TRBD2	-	TRBV7-8	TGTGCCAGCAGCTTGGGGGGAGGGCCGGGCACAGATACGCAGTATTTT	CASSLGGGPGTDTQYF
TRBJ2-2	TRBD2	-	TRBV4-3	TGCGCCAGCAGCCCCTCCCGGTGGGCGGGAGTCCTGTTTTTT	CASSPSRWAGVLFF
TRBJ2-5	-	-	TRBV11-2	TGTGCCACCCGGGATCGGAGGACAGCACAAGAGACCCAGTACTTC	CATRDRRTAQETQYF
TRBJ2-2	-	-	TRBV18	TGTGCCAGCCGACGAGAGACCGGGGAGCTGTTTTTT	CASRRETGELFF
TRBJ2-5	-	-	TRBV9	TGTGCCAGCAGCGCGGGGGGCCGCTGGGAGACCCAGTACTTC	CASSAGGRWETQYF
TRBJ1-1	-	-	TRBV18	TGTGCCAGCTCACAAGCGGCCGACACTGAAGCTTTCTTT	CASSQAADTEAFF
TRBJ2-1	TRBD2	-	TRBV9	TGTGCCAGCAGCCCCGGGACTAGCGCCACCAATGAGCAGTTCTTC	CASSPGTSATNEQFF
TRBJ1-2	-	-	TRBV5-4	TGTGCCAGCAGCTTGGCCGGCAGCGGAGATGGCTACACCTTC	CASSLAGSGDGYTF
TRBJ2-5	-	-	TRBV5-1	TGCGCCAGCAGCTTTGCCCTCCCGTGGCAAGAGACCCAGTACTTC	CASSFALPWQETQYF
TRBJ2-5	-	few	TRBV2	TGTGCCAGCAGTCTCCTAGGGCGGGAGACCCAGTACTTC	CASSLLGRETQYF
TRBJ1-2	-	once	TRBV20-1	TGCAGTGCTAGGCGGACCCCCGGCTACACCTTC	CSARRTPGYTF
TRBJ1-5	-	-	TRBV25-1	TGTGCCAGCGGTACAGTGGGGCCCCAGCATTTT	CASGTVGPQHF
TRBJ1-3	-	once	TRBV6-5	TGTGCCAGCAGTTACTCGACCGAGGGGGGAAACACCATATATTTT	CASSYSTEGGNTIYF
TRBJ2-3	-	many	TRBV5-6	TGTGCCAGCAGCCGACAGGGAGGGGATACGCAGTATTTT	CASSRQGGDTQYF
TRBJ2-1	TRBD1	-	TRBV18	TGTGCCAGCTCCCCAGGGACAGACAATGAGCAGTTCTTC	CASSPGTDNEQFF
TRBJ1-2	-	-	TRBV2	TGTGCCAGCAGTGAAACCTACTATGGCTACACCTTC	CASSETYYGYTF
TRBJ1-4	TRBD1	few	TRBV27	TGTGCCAGCAGTCCCGGGACAGGGATGGAAAAACTGTTTTTT	CASSPGTGMEKLFF
TRBJ2-5	-	-	TRBV11-3	TGTGCCAGCAGCTTAAACAGTCAAGAGACCCAGTACTTC	CASSLNSQETQYF
TRBJ2-7	-	-	TRBV11-2	TGTGCCAGCAGCTTTTCGTCCGGGGCCGCATCCTACGAGCAGTACTTC	CASSFSSGAASYEQYF
TRBJ1-2	TRBD1	-	TRBV7-3	TGTGCCAGCAGCCCCGGGACAGGGTTTGGCTACACCTTC	CASSPGTGFGYTF
TRBJ2-5	TRBD2	-	TRBV7-2	TGTGCCAGCAGCTTAGTTGGCGGGGGGCTGGAGACCCAGTACTTC	CASSLVGGGLETQYF
TRBJ2-5	-	-	TRBV5-5	TGTGCCAGCAGCTTGGGGGCCGCAGAGACCCAGTACTTC	CASSLGAAETQYF
TRBJ2-2	-	-	TRBV13	TGTGCCAGCAGCCCCCCGGGGGCCGGGGAGCTGTTTTTT	CASSPPGAGELFF
TRBJ1-2	-	once	TRBV5-5	TGTGCCAGCAGCTTGCAGCGCGGCTACACCTTC	CASSLQRGYTF
TRBJ1-4	-	few	TRBV7-3	TGTGCCAGCAGCTTCGGGGTTGGGGAAAAACTGTTTTTT	CASSFGVGEKLFF
TRBJ2-7	-	once	TRBV5-6	TGTGCCAGCAGCGGCGGTATAGTAATCGAGCAGTACTTC	CASSGGIVIEQYF
TRBJ1-2	TRBD1	-	TRBV4-3	TGCGCCAGCAGCCAAGATGGGGACAGTTCTAACTATGGCTACACCTTC	CASSQDGDSSNYGYTF
TRBJ1-1	TRBD1	-	TRBV7-9	TGTGCCAGCAGCCCACGGACAGGGGCTGAAGCTTTCTTT	CASSPRTGAEAFF
TRBJ1-1	-	-	TRBV11-2	TGTGCCAGCAGCGCGGAGGGGAACACTGAAGCTTTCTTT	CASSAEGNTEAFF
TRBJ2-4	-	-	TRBV28	TGTGCCACCCAGGGTTCAGCCAAAAACATTCAGTACTTC	CATQGSAKNIQYF
TRBJ1-3	-	-	TRBV9	TGTGCCAGCAGCGTAGGGGGGCACCCTGGAAACACCATATATTTT	CASSVGGHPGNTIYF
TRBJ1-1	-	-	TRBV7-2	TGTGCCAGCAGCTTAGCGGGGCCGACGGGGGAAGCTTTCTTT	CASSLAGPTGEAFF
TRBJ1-6	-	-	TRBV5-4	TGTGCCAGCACCTTTGGGGACAATTCACCCCTCCACTTT	CASTFGDNSPLHF
TRBJ2-3	TRBD2	-	TRBV5-1	TGCGCCAGCAGCCAGAGTCGGGGGGGCACAGATACGCAGTATTTT	CASSQSRGGTDTQYF
TRBJ1-4	-	-	TRBV30	TGTGCCTGGAGTGTACCGGGGGGGTGGGAAAAACTGTTTTTT	CAWSVPGGWEKLFF
TRBJ2-3	TRBD2	-	TRBV6-4	TGTGCCAGCAGCCCGGGACTAGCGGGAAGGAATACGCAGTATTTT	CASSPGLAGRNTQYF
TRBJ2-5	-	-	TRBV10-3	TGTGCCATCAGTTCAGGCCCCAAACAAGAGACCCAGTACTTC	CAISSGPKQETQYF
TRBJ1-2	-	-	TRBV30	TGTGCCTGGAGTGTAGGCAGGTCGAGGGGTGGCTACACCTTC	CAWSVGRSRGGYTF
TRBJ2-3	-	once	TRBV6-6	TGTGCCAGCAGTTACACCCCAGCGGATACGCAGTATTTT	CASSYTPADTQYF
TRBJ1-1	-	-	TRBV9	TGTGCCAGCAGCGTAGTAGGGAGCCCGACTGAAGCTTTCTTT	CASSVVGSPTEAFF
TRBJ2-7	TRBD2	-	TRBV7-8	TGTGCCAGCAGCCGCACTAGCGAATACGAGCAGTACTTC	CASSRTSEYEQYF
TRBJ2-1	-	-	TRBV7-2	TGTGCCAGCAGCCGCGACAGCTACAATGAGCAGTTCTTC	CASSRDSYNEQFF
TRBJ2-3	-	-	TRBV9	TGTGCCAGCAGCTCCCGGAACACAGATACGCAGTATTTT	CASSSRNTDTQYF
TRBJ2-1	-	once	TRBV19	TGTGCCAGTAGTCGGTTGGGCAATGAGCAGTTCTTC	CASSRLGNEQFF
TRBJ2-7	TRBD1	-	TRBV18	TGTGCCAGCTCACCGGGACAGGGGGCGGGAGAGCAGTACTTC	CASSPGQGAGEQYF
TRBJ1-3	-	few	TRBV5-1	TGCGCCAGCAGCTTGGGGGCCATCGGAAACACCATATATTTT	CASSLGAIGNTIYF
TRBJ1-2	-	once	TRBV27	TGTGCCAGCAGTCCCGCACCCGGGCCCCCCTATGGCTACACCTTC	CASSPAPGPPYGYTF